The rows below give T cell receptor beta chains drawn from one sample of a study of T cell repertoires in cytomegalovirus infection. In TCRdb, the reads were re-called with MiXCR into one record per CDR3 protein. The top ten clones hold under 8.5% of a sample with about 680,000 distinct CDR3 sequences, roughly 24% of them seen once. The material sequenced was CD8+ T cells from PBMCs. These receptors originate from a human donor in good health (CMV status not recorded). Some clones in this sample may be carry-over from other donors' samples. CDR3s include the opening cysteine and the closing phenylalanine or tryptophan. D genes are given only for firm matches. Size is omitted from some rows. Given values are once, few, many or a class for expanded clones.

D	V	J	size	CDR3	DNA
TRBD2	TRBV7-9	TRBJ2-5	many	CASSSLAGGPEETQYF	TGTGCCAGCAGCTCCTTAGCGGGGGGGCCTGAAGAGACCCAGTACTTC
NA	TRBV6-4	TRBJ2-1	many	CASSDSASSSYNEQFF	TGTGCCAGCAGTGACTCGGCGTCCAGCTCCTACAATGAGCAGTTCTTC
NA	TRBV7-2	TRBJ2-7	few	CASSIGNYEQYF	TGTGCCAGCAGCATCGGGAACTACGAGCAGTACTTC
NA	TRBV12-3/TRBV12-4	TRBJ2-3	many	CASSLGSTDTQYF	TGTGCCAGCAGTTTAGGATCCACAGATACGCAGTATTTT
NA	TRBV6-2/TRBV6-3	TRBJ2-7	few	CASSYSKVRGYEQYF	TGTGCCAGCAGTTACTCGAAGGTTAGAGGCTACGAGCAGTACTTC
NA	TRBV7-8	TRBJ2-7	many	CASEGNSYEQYF	TGTGCCAGCGAGGGGAACTCCTACGAGCAGTACTTC
NA	TRBV28	TRBJ1-1	NA	CASSLEGHLNTEAFF	TGTGCCAGCAGTTTGGAGGGACACTTGAACACTGAAGCTTTCTTT
TRBD1	TRBV27	TRBJ2-7	many	CASSLSAGQANEQYF	TGTGCCAGCAGTTTATCGGCTGGACAGGCAAACGAGCAGTACTTC
TRBD1	TRBV29-1	TRBJ1-5	few	CSVGGTASNQPQHF	TGCAGCGTTGGCGGGACAGCCAGCAATCAGCCCCAGCATTTT
NA	TRBV19	TRBJ1-4	NA	CASSNGTPLLNEKLFF	TGTGCCAGTAGTAACGGGACACCCCTGCTTAATGAAAAACTGTTTTTT
NA	TRBV28	TRBJ1-4	few	CASSPLWGEEKLFF	TGTGCCAGCAGTCCCCTGTGGGGTGAGGAAAAACTGTTTTTT
NA	TRBV6-2/TRBV6-3	TRBJ2-2	NA	CASSYSPAGKELFF	TGTGCCAGCAGTTACTCTCCAGCCGGCAAGGAGCTGTTTTTT
TRBD2	TRBV2	TRBJ2-5	NA	CASSDWTGGQETQYF	TGTGCCAGCAGTGATTGGACGGGGGGACAAGAGACCCAGTACTTC
TRBD1	TRBV10-3	TRBJ2-7	few	CAISERGTGVTPVYEQYF	TGTGCCATCAGTGAGCGTGGGACAGGGGTTACTCCCGTTTACGAGCAGTACTTC
NA	TRBV10-3	TRBJ1-5	few	CAISAGTSGNQPQHF	TGTGCCATCAGTGCCGGGACCTCCGGCAATCAGCCCCAGCATTTT
NA	TRBV6-2/TRBV6-3	TRBJ2-7	NA	CASSYSSTEYYEQYF	TGTGCCAGCAGTTACTCCTCGACAGAATACTACGAGCAGTACTTC